This TCR beta chain was profiled in a study of blood T cell repertoires in COVID-19. Study summary: COVID-19 samples collected from the United States, Italy and Spain covered acute and convalescent phases. From T cells, B-cell-depleted T cells, or PBMCs came the material, which was cDNA or gDNA.

The protocol was immunoSEQ multiplex PCR, while the TCRdb copy is restricted to in-frame clones and leaves out a portion. Of tens of thousands of clones listed, roughly 80% are singletons. V gave up 7 bases and J gave up 1 base; unmatched junction bases: 3. Germline CDR1 and CDR2: MNHEY and SVGAGI. The CDR3 extends over 13 amino acids. Sequenced sample: peripheral blood. The sequence derives from a human donor in a cohort sampled during active COVID-19. The rearrangement joins TRBV6-5 to TRBJ2-5, with 7 bases matching TRBD1. Written as DNA, the CDR3 is TGTGCCAGCAAACGGACAGGCCAAGAGACCCAGTACTTC. It yields the protein CASKRTGQETQYF.